This paragraph covers one T cell receptor (beta chain) sequence. The data are from a study of blood T cell repertoires in COVID-19. Background on the study: The United States, Italy and Spain supplied acute and convalescent COVID-19 samples. T cells, B-cell-depleted T cells, or PBMCs supplied cDNA or gDNA.

V lost 7 bases and J lost 4, with 13 bases in between. The CDR3 length is 14 residues. Per the germline V gene, CDR1 is SNHLY and CDR2 is FYNNEI. As originally analysed: Amplification of reference gene primers was used by the study to estimate nucleated cell counts. The assay was immunoSEQ multiplex PCR, and TCRdb's table has in-frame clones only and misses some. V, J and clone size are those of that table, while D and trimming were read from the DNA. Seen here are approximately 96,000 clones, around 96% observed once, and the top ten hold around 4.7%. Material: peripheral blood. The origin of this receptor is a human donor with active COVID-19. The donor label of this sample is uncertain. The chain joins TRBV2 to TRBJ1-4; the D gene is possibly TRBD1 (5 bases). DNA of the CDR3: TGTGCCAGCATCTGGGGCGGGGGTAATGAAAAACTGTTTTTT. This codes for CASIWGGGNEKLFF. The entire variable domain, with the rest obtained from reference TRBV2 and TRBJ1-4, is as follows: EPEVTQTPSHQVTQMGQEVILRCVPISNHLYFYWYRQILGQKVEFLVSFYNNEISEKSEIFDDQFSVERPDGSNFTLKIRSTKLEDSAMYFCASIWGGGNEKLFFGSGTQLSVL.